This T cell receptor (beta chain) derives from a study of T cell repertoires in cytomegalovirus infection. Study summary: Public TCR beta signatures were indicative of both CMV infection and a matching HLA type. Study-wide results and caveats: The ex vivo response was dominated by HLA-C-restricted CMV-specific TCR beta clonotypes.

This clonotype was picked up many times. Its antigen is unidentified. Deletions cut 4 bases from V and 4 bases from J, with 13 bases between. The CDR3 runs 15 residues. Germline lookup yields CDR1 SGHVS and CDR2 FQNEAQ. TCRdb used MiXCR to reprocess the reads, holding one entry per CDR3 protein. The sample includes 200,000 to 300,000 distinct CDR3 sequences, roughly 9% seen only once; the top ten take approximately 15%. The chain links TRBV7-8 to TRBJ2-2, with D uncertain. This clonotype was sampled from a human donor in good health (CMV status not recorded). Some clones in this sample may be carry-over from other donors' samples. The sequenced sample was PBMCs. The CDR3 protein is CASSSKAERTGELFF. CDR3 nucleotides: TGTGCCAGCAGCTCCAAGGCGGAACGCACCGGGGAGCTGTTTTTT.